These 12 T cell receptor beta chains were all obtained from the same sample, sequenced in a study of regulatory T cells in long-lasting Graves disease (dated by TCRdb to about 2021). The time point tag for this specimen amounts to: newly diagnosed GD, antithyroid drugs for less than 3 months. For both TCR sequencing and RNA sequencing, RNA was extracted from PBMCs in TRIzol. Library preparation was by multiplex PCR. Sequencing was performed on an Illumina HiSeq 4000. TCR beta libraries were built with iRepertoire HTBI primers and Arm-PCR amplification of CDR3 regions. TCRdb itself trimmed the public reads at Q25 with fastp, ran MiXCR and retained productive beta chains. Rows with one shared CDR3 protein collapse into an entry with the most common genes and DNA. The sample includes approximately 400,000 distinct CDR3 sequences, with around a sixth observed a single time. The top ten clones comprise 20% to 25% of the sample.

Sequences were derived from peripheral blood mononuclear cells (PBMCs), sampled at new diagnosis, from a patient treated with antithyroid drugs. These receptors all stem from a female donor with Graves disease.

In its sample, this clonotype was seen many times. This chain joins TRBV20-1 and TRBJ2-6; D remains ambiguous. Germline CDR1 DFQATT, CDR2 SNEGSKA (reference sequence). There are 16 residues in the CDR3. V dropped 5 bases and J dropped 6 bases, with 20 bases sitting between them. The DNA for the CDR3 is TGCAGTGCTGCCCAAGTACCGGGCCCCGCGGCCAACGTCCTGACTTTC. Encoded protein: CSAAQVPGPAANVLTF.

This clonotype was observed many times. The gene calls are TRBV7-3 and TRBJ1-1; D might be TRBD1 (5 bases). V was clipped by 3 bases and J by 4 bases, with 12 bases between them. The germline V gene encodes CDR1 SGHTA and CDR2 FQGTGA. The length of the CDR3 is 14 residues. CDR3 nucleotide sequence: TGTGCCAGCAGCTTTGCAGGGTCGGGCACTGAAGCTTTCTTT. Translated: CASSFAGSGTEAFF.

This clonotype was picked up many times. V usage is TRBV11-2 and J usage is TRBJ2-5; D may be TRBD1 or TRBD2 (5 bases each). Germline V CDR1 and CDR2: SGHAT, FQNNGV. V dropped 1 base and J dropped 5 bases, with 14 bases sitting between them. This CDR3 has 15 residues. CDR3 amino acids: CASSLGLGEAETQYF. CDR3 nucleotide sequence: TGTGCCAGCAGCTTAGGTCTGGGGGAAGCGGAGACCCAGTACTTC. Supplemented by reference TRBV11-2 and TRBJ2-5, the full variable domain reads EAGVAQSPRYKIIEKRQSVAFWCNPISGHATLYWYQQILGQGPKLLIQFQNNGVVDDSQLPKDRFSAERLKGVDSTLKIQPAKLEDSAVYLCASSLGLGEAETQYFGPGTRLLVL.

At least ten counts were recorded for this clonotype. The V and J genes are TRBV6-5 and TRBJ1-2; D gene uncertain. This CDR3 is built from 14 residues. Trimming took off 2 bases at V and 8 bases at J, with 15 bases between the two ends. Germline CDR1 and CDR2: MNHEY and SVGAGI. CDR3 amino acids: CASSYAGRPVGYTF. The DNA of the CDR3 is TGTGCCAGCAGTTACGCGGGCAGGCCAGTGGGCTACACCTTC.

This clonotype showed up many times. The J gene is TRBJ2-1, the V gene TRBV11-2, with a weak D call TRBD2 (6 bases). With 1 base removed from V and 0 bases from J, the gap between germline ends came to 13 bases. The germline V gene encodes CDR1 SGHAT and CDR2 FQNNGV. The CDR3 consists of 17 residues. The CDR3 DNA follows: TGTGCCAGCAGCTTAGGGTTCGGGACTGACTCCTACAATGAGCAGTTCTTC. Translated: CASSLGFGTDSYNEQFF.

This clonotype was counted at least ten times. The V call is TRBV29-1, the J call TRBJ2-7, with TRBD2 identical over 10 bases. The CDR3 length is 13 residues. After removal of 3 bases from V and 3 bases from J, the junction contained 2 bases not matched to a gene. Germline lookup yields CDR1 SQVTM and CDR2 ANQGSEA. The CDR3 DNA is TGCAGCGTTGATGGACTAGCGGACTACGAGCAGTACTTC. This translates into CSVDGLADYEQYF.

Only one count was recorded for this clonotype. A read error may produce the germline difference seen at one junction end. The chain links TRBV6-2 or TRBV6-3 to TRBJ1-1; D gene ambiguous. The CDR3 has 15 amino acids. From germline, CDR1 is MNHEY and CDR2 SVGEGT. Here the CDR3 DNA reads TGTGCCAGCAGTTTTTCATCTGATGAGAACACTAAAGCTTTCTTT. Translated, it gives CASSFSSDENTKAFF.

This clonotype occurred many times. The chain is built from TRBV6-9 and TRBJ2-2, with no clear D. Germline-derived CDR1 and CDR2 are MNHGY and SVAAGI. The CDR3 totals 13 residues. Trimming pared 3 bases from V and 1 base from J, leaving 3 bases between. The CDR3 region has the DNA TGTGCCAGCAGTTACTGGAACACCGGGGAGCTGTTTTTT. This codes for CASSYWNTGELFF.

This clonotype occurred many times. The chain couples TRBV3-1 to TRBJ2-7; a weak D match, TRBD2 (5 bases). The V end lost 4 bases, the J end lost 0 bases, and 13 bases lay between the germline ends. The CDR3 is 15 amino acids. Per germline, CDR1 LGHDT and CDR2 YNNKEL (reference sequence). As DNA, the CDR3 is TGTGCCAGCAGCCGAGACTATACGAGCTCCTACGAGCAGTACTTC. Translated, it gives CASSRDYTSSYEQYF.

The genes are TRBV2 and TRBJ1-2; 11 bases are a match to TRBD1. The CDR3 sequence is 15 residues long. Germline V gene data show CDR1 as SNHLY and CDR2 as FYNNEI. Trimming cost V 2 bases and J 3 bases; bases outside gene matches: 2. CDR3 sequence: CASSEPGQGDYGYTF. CDR3 bases: TGTGCCAGCAGTGAACCGGGACAGGGGGACTATGGCTACACCTTC.

This clonotype was recorded at least ten times. CDR3 coding DNA: TGTGCCAGCAGCCAGCGACAGGGGATTAATGAAAAACTGTTTTTT. Its protein product is CASSQRQGINEKLFF. The chain uses TRBV12-3 or TRBV12-4 and TRBJ1-4, with 8 bases identical to TRBD1. Trimming removed 6 bases from V and 4 bases from J; junction bases left unmatched: 7. The CDR3 has 15 residues.

Worth noting for this clonotype: A much more abundant neighbour one base away suggests this may be a read error. V usage is TRBV7-2 and J usage is TRBJ2-1; tentatively, D is TRBD2 (7 bases). Germline CDR1 reads SGHTA; CDR2 reads FQGNSA. Trimming removed 1 base at V and 10 bases at J, with 14 bases between. The CDR3 contains 14 residues. DNA of the CDR3: TGTGCCAGCAGCTTAGTTTCCGGCGGGGGCGAGCAGTTCTTC. Protein product: CASSLVSGGGEQFF.